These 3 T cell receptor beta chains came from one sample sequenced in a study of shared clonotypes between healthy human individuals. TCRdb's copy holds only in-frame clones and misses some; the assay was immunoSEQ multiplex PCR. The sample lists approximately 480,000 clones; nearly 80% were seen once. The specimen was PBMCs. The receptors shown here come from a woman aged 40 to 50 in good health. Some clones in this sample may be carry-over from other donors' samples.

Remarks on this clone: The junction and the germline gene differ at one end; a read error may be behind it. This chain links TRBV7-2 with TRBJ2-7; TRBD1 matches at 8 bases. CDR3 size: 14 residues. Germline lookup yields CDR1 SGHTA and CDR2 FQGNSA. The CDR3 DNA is TGTGCCAGCAGCTTCAGGGGGCTCCCTGGGGAGCGGTACTTC. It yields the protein CASSFRGLPGERYF.

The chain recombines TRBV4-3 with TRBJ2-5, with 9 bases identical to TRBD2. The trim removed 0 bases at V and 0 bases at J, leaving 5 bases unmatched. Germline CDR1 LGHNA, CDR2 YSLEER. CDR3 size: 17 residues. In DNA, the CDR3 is TGCGCCAGCAGCCAAGAGGGCGCGGGAGGGTACCAAGAGACCCAGTACTTC. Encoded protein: CASSQEGAGGYQETQYF.

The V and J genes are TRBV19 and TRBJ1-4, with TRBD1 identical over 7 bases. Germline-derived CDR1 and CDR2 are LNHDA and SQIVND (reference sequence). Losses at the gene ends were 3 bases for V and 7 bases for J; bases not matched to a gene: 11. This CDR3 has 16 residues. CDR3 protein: CASSILPGTAPEKLFF. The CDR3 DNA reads TGTGCCAGTAGTATCCTACCCGGGACAGCCCCTGAAAAACTGTTTTTT.